The 31 T cell receptor beta chains given below trace back to one sample, sequenced in a study of a mutant IDH1 vaccine in newly diagnosed glioma. Clones were sequenced by immunoSEQ multiplex PCR, and TCRdb holds only the in-frame ones, with some missing. The sample has roughly 120,000 clones, roughly 90% seen once; the top ten hold around 0.6%. Time point of the sample: week 11, during vaccination. Each vaccine dose was 300 ug of mutant IDH1 20-mer peptide, with topical imiquimod. No antigens are known for them. Specimen: PBMCs, collected from a glioma patient whose treatment included an IDH1 peptide vaccine. The source is a woman between 50 and 59 years old with glioma.

This chain joins TRBV10-3 and TRBJ1-1, with D perhaps TRBD1 (6 bases). Looked up from germline, CDR1 is ENHRY and CDR2 is SYGVKD. The ends were cut back, 8 bases at V and 4 bases at J, with 14 bases in the middle. The CDR3 totals 13 residues. The CDR3 DNA reads as TGTGCCATCGAAGAGGGAGGGGGCACTGAAGCTTTCTTT. Amino acid sequence: CAIEEGGGTEAFF.

The CDR3 DNA is TGTGCCAGCACCCCCCAGGGAGCGGGTCTGGCTTCACCCCTCCACTTT. The encoded protein is CASTPQGAGLASPLHF. The gene calls are TRBV6-6 and TRBJ1-6; perhaps TRBD1 as D (5 bases). Trimming took off 7 bases at V and 9 bases at J, with 22 bases between the two ends. Germline V lookup: CDR1 MNHNY, CDR2 SVGAGI (reference sequence). CDR3 length: 16 residues.

This clone has a handful of counts. The chain combines TRBV7-9 with TRBJ1-1; D remains unclear. The CDR3 consists of 14 residues. CDR1 and CDR2 from the germline V gene are SEHNR and FQNEAQ (reference sequence). The V end was cut by 4 bases, the J end by 8 bases, with 17 bases between. CDR3 region: CASSSEVVYWEAFF. Here the CDR3 DNA reads TGTGCCAGCAGCTCTGAAGTGGTGTACTGGGAAGCTTTCTTT.

The CDR3 DNA sequence: TGCGCCAGCAGCTTTAGGACAGGGACGAACACCGGGGAGCTGTTTTTT. This translates into CASSFRTGTNTGELFF. The chain combines TRBV5-1 with TRBJ2-2; 8 bases fit TRBD1. This CDR3 has 16 amino acids. Trimming took 2 bases from V and 0 from J; bases not matched to a gene: 3. Germline CDR1 SGHRS, CDR2 YFSETQ.

The chain joins TRBV11-2 to TRBJ2-1; 9 bases map to TRBD2. CDR3 length equals 16 residues. CDR1 is SGHAT, CDR2 FQNNGV, per germline. Trimming cost V 3 bases and J 0 bases; bases outside gene matches: 3. In nucleotides, the CDR3 is TGTGCCAGCAGCTTTAGCGGGAGAAGCTCCTACAATGAGCAGTTCTTC. It yields the protein CASSFSGRSSYNEQFF.

The chain recombines TRBV14 with TRBJ1-4; D may be TRBD1 (6 bases). Trimming left V 2 bases short and J 1 base short, with 14 bases between. This CDR3 is 17 amino acids long. CDR1 is SGHDN and CDR2 is FVKESK in the germline V gene. DNA of the CDR3: TGTGCCAGCAGCCAATCGTGGGGGCGCCGAACTAATGAAAAACTGTTTTTT. Its translation is CASSQSWGRRTNEKLFF. The variable domain in full, with the rest retrieved from reference TRBV14 and TRBJ1-4, is EAGVTQFPSHSVIEKGQTVTLRCDPISGHDNLYWYRRVMGKEIKFLLHFVKESKQDESGMPNNRFLAERTGGTYSTLKVQPAELEDSGVYFCASSQSWGRRTNEKLFFGSGTQLSVL.

The CDR3 region is CASNLLDSSYQPQHF. The CDR3 coding sequence is TGTGCCAGCAACCTATTGGACAGTTCGTATCAGCCCCAGCATTTT. The chain uses TRBV2 and TRBJ1-5; perhaps TRBD1 as D (6 bases). The CDR3 spans 15 residues. CDR1 and CDR2 from the germline V gene are SNHLY and FYNNEI. V was trimmed by 7 bases and J by 5 bases, leaving 18 bases between them.

This clone has only a few counts. This chain uses TRBV15 with TRBJ1-5; weak D call: TRBD1 (5 bases). The germline V and J ends were trimmed by 5 bases and 5 bases, with 19 bases remaining between them. The CDR3 contains 16 residues. The germline CDR1 and CDR2 sequences are LNHNV and YYDKDF (reference sequence). The chain's CDR3 is CATSPIPDLGDQPQHF. CDR3 DNA: TGTGCCACCAGCCCAATTCCCGACCTAGGGGATCAGCCCCAGCATTTT.

In DNA form, the CDR3 reads TGCGCCAGCAGCCTTCAGGGGTCCTCTGGGGCCAACGTCCTGACTTTC. This translates into CASSLQGSSGANVLTF. The J gene is TRBJ2-6, the V gene TRBV5-1, with D possibly being TRBD1 (6 bases). Germline lookup yields CDR1 SGHRS and CDR2 YFSETQ. Deletions cut 4 bases from V and 0 bases from J, with 11 bases between. This CDR3 contains 16 residues. The complete variable domain, with remaining parts taken from reference TRBV5-1 and TRBJ2-6, reads KAGVTQTPRYLIKTRGQQVTLSCSPISGHRSVSWYQQTPGQGLQFLFEYFSETQRNKGNFPGRFSGRQFSNSRSEMNVSTLELGDSALYLCASSLQGSSGANVLTFGAGSRLTVL.

V and J are TRBV9 and TRBJ2-6; D not certain. The germline CDR1 and CDR2 sequences are SGDLS and YYNGEE. This CDR3 region has 15 residues. V lost 4 bases to trimming and J lost 4 bases, with 12 bases between them. This chain's CDR3 is CASSFGVTGANVLTF. Written as DNA, the CDR3 is TGTGCCAGCAGCTTTGGGGTAACCGGGGCCAACGTCCTGACTTTC. Full variable domain (rest looked up from reference TRBV9 and TRBJ2-6): DSGVTQTPKHLITATGQRVTLRCSPRSGDLSVYWYQQSLDQGLQFLIQYYNGEERAKGNILERFSAQQFPDLHSELNLSSLELGDSALYFCASSFGVTGANVLTFGAGSRLTVL.

This chain uses TRBV19 with TRBJ2-1; D call uncertain. There are 13 residues in the CDR3. With 7 bases removed from V and 9 bases from J, the gap between germline ends came to 16 bases. Germline V CDR1 and CDR2: LNHDA, SQIVND (reference sequence). CDR3 nucleotides: TGTGCCAGTAATCCCAACCCGGGTCTTGAGCAGTTCTTC. This codes for CASNPNPGLEQFF.

This chain uses TRBV4-1 with TRBJ2-7, with D perhaps matching TRBD2 (6 bases). CDR1 is MGHRA, CDR2 YSYEKL, per germline. V dropped 0 bases and J dropped 0 bases, with 9 bases sitting between them. This CDR3 has 15 residues. In DNA, the CDR3 is TGCGCCAGCAGCCAAGAAACTAGCTTCTCCTACGAGCAGTACTTC. It specifies CASSQETSFSYEQYF.

In nucleotides, the CDR3 is TGTGCCAGCCTGTTCCAGGGAGGTGCAGGGGAGACCCAGTACTTC. Its translation: CASLFQGGAGETQYF. The rearrangement joins TRBV6-5 to TRBJ2-5, with a weak D call TRBD2 (6 bases). Germline CDR1 MNHEY, CDR2 SVGAGI. Trimming took 8 bases from V and 5 from J, leaving 21 bases between them. The length of the CDR3 is 15 residues.

The chain carries TRBV7-8 and TRBJ2-1; D ambiguous. Germline V lookup: CDR1 SGHVS, CDR2 FQNEAQ. Trimming stripped 2 bases from V and 9 bases from J, with 11 bases between. This CDR3 contains 13 residues. The CDR3 nucleotides read TGTGCCAGCAGCTTACACCAATCAGGTGAGCAGTTCTTC. Its translation: CASSLHQSGEQFF.

The chain recombines TRBV10-3 with TRBJ2-3; D is unresolved. The CDR3 is made up of 13 amino acids. Germline-derived CDR1 and CDR2 are ENHRY and SYGVKD. V dropped 0 bases and J dropped 6 bases, with 7 bases sitting between them. DNA for the CDR3: TGTGCCATCAGTGAGTCGGGCCCGGATACGCAGTATTTT. Translation: CAISESGPDTQYF.

The chain employs TRBV7-9 and TRBJ2-1; the D is unclear. Between the trimmed V and J ends, which lost 6 bases and 5 bases, there was a span of 14 bases. This CDR3 has 14 amino acids. Germline V gene data show CDR1 as SEHNR and CDR2 as FQNEAQ (reference sequence). The CDR3 DNA sequence: TGTGCCAGCAGTCCAGTAAGAAGTGACAATGAGCAGTTCTTC. It codes for CASSPVRSDNEQFF.

The V and J genes are TRBV28 and TRBJ2-7; D gene uncertain. Trimming shortened V by 3 bases and J by 4 bases, and 1 base separated the two germline ends. The V gene's germline CDR1 is MDHEN and CDR2 SYDVKM. This CDR3 has 10 amino acids. CDR3 protein: CASSLYEQYF. The CDR3 DNA sequence: TGTGCCAGCAGTTTGTACGAGCAGTACTTC. Looking up the rest from reference TRBV28 and TRBJ2-7 gives the full variable domain: DVKVTQSSRYLVKRTGEKVFLECVQDMDHENMFWYRQDPGLGLRLIYFSYDVKMKEKGDIPEGYSVSREKKERFSLILESASTNQTSMYLCASSLYEQYFGPGTRLTVT.

The genes are TRBV6-5 and TRBJ1-2; D is undetermined. CDR1 and CDR2 from the germline V gene are MNHEY and SVGAGI. This CDR3 region has 14 residues. V was trimmed by 0 bases and J by 2 bases, leaving 7 bases between them. The CDR3 reads CASSYSRMNYGYTF. The CDR3 bases are TGTGCCAGCAGTTACTCGCGGATGAACTATGGCTACACCTTC.

The chain uses TRBV11-2 and TRBJ2-5; D is undetermined. V lost 5 bases and J lost 4, with 8 bases in between. The CDR3 is 12 residues long. Germline assignment: CDR1 SGHAT and CDR2 FQNNGV. The CDR3 here is CASSDFGETQYF. DNA of the CDR3: TGTGCCAGCAGCGACTTTGGAGAGACCCAGTACTTC. Combining the CDR3 with reference TRBV11-2 and TRBJ2-5 gives the whole variable domain EAGVAQSPRYKIIEKRQSVAFWCNPISGHATLYWYQQILGQGPKLLIQFQNNGVVDDSQLPKDRFSAERLKGVDSTLKIQPAKLEDSAVYLCASSDFGETQYFGPGTRLLVL.

This clone was picked up a small number of times. The chain is built from TRBV18 and TRBJ1-1; D not certain. The ends were cut back, 6 bases at V and 1 base at J, with 9 bases in the middle. CDR3 length: 13 residues. The germline gives CDR1 KGHSH, CDR2 LQKENI. CDR3 loop: CASSMGENTEAFF. The CDR3 bases are TGTGCCAGCTCGATGGGAGAGAACACTGAAGCTTTCTTT.

The chain carries TRBV18 and TRBJ2-5; D possibly corresponds to TRBD1 (6 bases). The CDR3 runs to 15 residues. Trimming took 1 base from V and 5 from J, leaving 14 bases between them. CDR1 and CDR2 (germline): KGHSH, LQKENI. The CDR3, as DNA: TGTGCCAGCTCACCACTAAACAGGGCCCTGGAGACCCAGTACTTC. It codes for CASSPLNRALETQYF.

The V and J genes are TRBV5-6 and TRBJ2-7; 12 bases are shared with TRBD1. The trim removed 6 bases at V and 4 bases at J, leaving 5 bases unmatched. Germline values: CDR1 SGHDT, CDR2 YYEEEE. This CDR3 is built from 14 residues. In DNA form, the CDR3 reads TGTGCCAGCAAACCGGGACAGGGGGCTTACGAGCAGTACTTC. This translates into CASKPGQGAYEQYF.

The rearrangement links TRBV25-1 to TRBJ2-1, with TRBD2 matching over 7 bases. This CDR3 has 15 residues. The V gene end was trimmed by 3 bases and the J gene end by 4 bases; junction bases not matched to a gene: 6. Per the germline V gene, CDR1 is MGHDK and CDR2 is SYGVNS. Written as DNA, the CDR3 is TGTGCCAGCAGTGAGTCCCAGCGGGGTTACAATGAGCAGTTCTTC. Translating gives CASSESQRGYNEQFF.

The chain has TRBV4-2 and TRBJ2-5; D may match TRBD1 or TRBD2 (5 bases each). This CDR3 is 14 amino acids long. Trimming cost V 5 bases and J 3 bases, with 13 bases left between them. Germline V CDR1 and CDR2: LGHNA, YNFKEQ. CDR3 sequence reads: CASSLSGTEETQYF. For the CDR3, the DNA is TGTGCCAGCAGCTTGTCAGGGACGGAAGAGACCCAGTACTTC.

V is TRBV7-9 and J is TRBJ2-5; D is undetermined. Trimming cost V 4 bases and J 3 bases, with 9 bases left between them. The CDR3 loop spans 13 amino acids. Germline assignment: CDR1 SEHNR and CDR2 FQNEAQ (reference sequence). As DNA, the CDR3 is TGTGCCAGCAGCTCCAGTGGGAAAGAGACCCAGTACTTC. Amino acids: CASSSSGKETQYF.

The chain carries TRBV28 and TRBJ2-7; D possibly corresponds to TRBD2 (6 bases). V dropped 2 bases and J dropped 4 bases, with 15 bases sitting between them. The germline gives CDR1 MDHEN, CDR2 SYDVKM. The CDR3 sequence is 15 residues long. The CDR3 protein is CASSLGGARGYEQYF. The CDR3 nucleotides are TGTGCCAGCAGTTTAGGAGGGGCTAGGGGTTACGAGCAGTACTTC.

The V call is TRBV7-9, the J call TRBJ2-7; D perhaps matches TRBD2 (5 bases). Germline lookup yields CDR1 SEHNR and CDR2 FQNEAQ (reference sequence). Trimming removed 0 bases at V and 3 bases at J, with 12 bases between. This CDR3 is 15 amino acids long. CDR3 nucleotides: TGTGCCAGCAGCTTAGCTAGCGAGCGTTTCTACGAGCAGTACTTC. It encodes CASSLASERFYEQYF.

The chain is built from TRBV27 and TRBJ2-7; 9 nucleotides line up with TRBD1. There are 18 residues in the CDR3. The junction had 19 bases not matched to a gene; V was cut back by 5 bases and J by 5 bases. The germline V gene has CDR1 MNHEY and CDR2 SMNVEV (reference sequence). CDR3 in amino acids: CASSPNFPIGTGFHEQYF. The DNA of the CDR3 is TGTGCCAGCAGTCCCAACTTCCCGATAGGGACAGGGTTTCACGAGCAGTACTTC.

The chain carries TRBV27 and TRBJ2-7; D remains ambiguous. The ends were cut back, 5 bases at V and 0 bases at J, with 5 bases in the middle. This CDR3 spans 12 amino acids. CDR1 MNHEY and CDR2 SMNVEV come from the germline V gene (reference sequence). The CDR3: CASSLSSYEQYF. The CDR3 nucleotides are TGTGCCAGCAGTCTTAGCTCCTACGAGCAGTACTTC.

The V and J genes are TRBV7-9 and TRBJ1-5, with 11 bases lining up with TRBD1. V was clipped by 4 bases and J by 7 bases; unmatched bases: 6. CDR3 length equals 15 residues. Germline V gene sequence: CDR1 SEHNR, CDR2 FQNEAQ (reference sequence). Here the CDR3 reads CASSSGTGGWQPQHF. DNA for the CDR3: TGTGCCAGCAGCTCCGGGACAGGGGGTTGGCAGCCCCAGCATTTT.

The V call is TRBV29-1, the J call TRBJ2-1, with 7 bases fitting TRBD2. Trimming removed 4 bases from V and 2 bases from J; junction bases left unmatched: 11. The CDR3 sequence is 16 residues long. Germline V gene data show CDR1 as SQVTM and CDR2 as ANQGSEA. This CDR3 is CSVVGHKAGTYNEQFF. CDR3 DNA: TGCAGCGTTGTCGGTCATAAAGCGGGAACCTACAATGAGCAGTTCTTC.